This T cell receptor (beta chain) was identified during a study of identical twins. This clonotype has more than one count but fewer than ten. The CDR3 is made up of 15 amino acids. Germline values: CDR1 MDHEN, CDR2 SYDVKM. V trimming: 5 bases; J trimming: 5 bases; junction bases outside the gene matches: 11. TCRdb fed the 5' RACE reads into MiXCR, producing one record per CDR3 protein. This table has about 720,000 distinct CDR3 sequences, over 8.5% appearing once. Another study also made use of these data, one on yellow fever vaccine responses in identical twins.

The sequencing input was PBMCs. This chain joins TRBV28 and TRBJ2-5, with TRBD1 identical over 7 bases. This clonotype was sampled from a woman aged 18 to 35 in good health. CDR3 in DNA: TGTGCCAGCAGTCCACGTCGACAGGGATGGGAGACCCAGTACTTC. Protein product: CASSPRRQGWETQYF.